The rows below give T cell receptor beta chains drawn from one sample of a study of Ad26.COV2.S vaccination and SARS-CoV-2 variants. Profiling relied on immunoSEQ multiplex PCR, and the TCRdb table lists in-frame clones only, not all of them. The sample lists 350,000 to 500,000 clones, about nine tenths occurring once. Material: peripheral blood, obtained in a trial of Ad26.COV2.S vaccine versus placebo. The receptors were gathered from a person between 18 and 60 years old who received the Ad26.COV2.S COVID-19 vaccine or a placebo. CDR3s leave out the opening cysteine and the closing phenylalanine or tryptophan.

V gene	CDR3 protein
TRBV6-5	ASRGQQGSNQPQH
TRBV28	ASSFRDRGEKLF
TRBV7-9	ASSLDGDRIGEKLF
TRBV10-3	AISDYRDRGSDTQY
TRBV4-1	ASSRGGVVSPLH
TRBV25-1	ASSDGEQY
TRBV7-2	ASSSRSSGRHEQY
TRBV6-6	ASSYAPTGRGEKLF
TRBV7-9	ASSKGQGGVETQY
TRBV4-2	ASSQDLSSLGTQY
TRBV7-2	ASSLPRTGRGETQY
TRBV7-9	ASSRGEYTEAF
TRBV6-1	ASSEANLGLSYGYT
TRBV7-6	ASSPRVQGGDSPLH
TRBV19	ASSTEQMTGRNTIY
TRBV4-2	ASSQVGMQGGTGELF
TRBV5-5	ASSFASGRAGELF
TRBV5-4	ASSPTVGNEKLF
TRBV4-3	TSSQDVGGELSEQY
TRBV5-1	ASSLAVGTEAH
TRBV29-1	SVEDRFYGYT
TRBV28	ASSTRQGWSNQPQH
TRBV27	ASSSGERPLH
TRBV7-2	ASSLGILWGNEQF
TRBV5-1	ASRGRGDGEQF
TRBV7-2	ASSLVSQTPYEQY
TRBV2	ASTRAYNEKLF